These 20 T cell receptor beta chains were all obtained from the same sample, sequenced in a study of shared clonotypes between healthy human individuals. Data came from immunoSEQ multiplex PCR; TCRdb stores just in-frame clones and leaves some out. The sample includes about 660,000 clones, roughly 70% of them seen just once. Sequenced input: memory CD4+ T cells sorted from blood. Specified subset: CD45RA-negative fraction. The source of these receptors is a young woman in good health.

The chain has TRBV10-3 and TRBJ1-1; TRBD1 is a possible D gene (6 bases). This CDR3 spans 13 amino acids. V shed 3 bases and J shed 5 bases, with 10 bases lying between them. Germline V gives CDR1 ENHRY, CDR2 SYGVKD. The CDR3 loop reads CAISDRGDTEAFF. The CDR3 DNA is TGTGCCATCAGTGACAGGGGAGATACTGAAGCTTTCTTT.

For this clone: A much bigger clone sits one base away, suggesting this may be a read error. In the same sample, other DNA sequences code for this CDR3. The chain combines TRBV7-6 with TRBJ2-5; D remains unclear. CDR1 and CDR2 from the germline V gene are SGHVS and FNYEAQ. Trimming cost V 3 bases and J 5 bases, with 7 bases left between them. There are 12 residues in the CDR3. This chain's CDR3 is CASSLRRETQYF. CDR3 bases: TGTGCCAGCAGCTTGAGAAGGGAGACCCAGTACTTC.

The chain recombines TRBV6-1 with TRBJ2-1, with a possible D match to TRBD1 (5 bases). Germline CDR1 is MNHNS and CDR2 is SASEGT. Trimming stripped 6 bases from V and 2 bases from J, with 14 bases between. The CDR3 covers 15 residues. DNA of the CDR3: TGTGCCAGCAGGATTGGTCAGGGCCCCTACAATGAGCAGTTCTTC. Protein product: CASRIGQGPYNEQFF.

V gene TRBV6-5 combines with J gene TRBJ1-2; TRBD1 matches 8 bases. CDR3 size: 13 residues. Unmatched junction bases numbered 8, after V lost 10 bases and J lost 4 bases. Germline V gene sequence: CDR1 MNHEY, CDR2 SVGAGI. CDR3 DNA sequence: TGTGCCATCCGAGACAGGGGTGGCTATGGCTACACCTTC. Translating it yields CAIRDRGGYGYTF.

This chain links TRBV10-1 with TRBJ1-1; D uncertain. Trimming shortened V by 0 bases and J by 6 bases, and 17 bases separated the two germline ends. CDR1 is WNHNN, CDR2 SYGVQD, per germline (reference sequence). The CDR3 is made up of 16 amino acids. The CDR3: CASSESLVRLRAEAFF. In DNA, the CDR3 is TGCGCCAGCAGTGAGTCGTTGGTAAGGTTGAGGGCTGAAGCTTTCTTT.

V usage is TRBV30 and J usage is TRBJ2-2; D gene uncertain. Trimming took 3 bases from V and 0 from J, leaving 11 bases between them. CDR1 GTSNPN and CDR2 SVGIG come from the germline V gene (reference sequence). The CDR3 consists of 15 residues. The CDR3 coding sequence is TGTGCCTGGAGATCCGCCGATGCGAACACCGGGGAGCTGTTTTTT. Its protein is CAWRSADANTGELFF.

A note on this clone: Other DNA sequences within the sample encode an identical CDR3. The V call is TRBV5-1, the J call TRBJ1-2, with a possible D match to TRBD1 (5 bases). CDR1 is SGHRS and CDR2 is YFSETQ in the germline V gene. V was shortened by 2 bases and J by 4 bases, with 9 bases between the two germline ends. This CDR3 has 13 residues. DNA of the CDR3: TGCGCCAGCAGCTTTGGCGACAGCTATGGCTACACCTTC. Translating gives CASSFGDSYGYTF.

This clone was seen just once. The J gene is TRBJ2-1, the V gene TRBV5-1; 7 bases align to TRBD1. The CDR3 runs 15 residues. Germline V gene lookup returns CDR1 SGHRS and CDR2 YFSETQ. Trimming cost V 7 bases and J 3 bases; bases outside gene matches: 10. The CDR3 loop is CASAYDRVDYNEQFF. CDR3 DNA sequence: TGCGCCAGCGCGTACGACAGGGTGGACTACAATGAGCAGTTCTTC. Full variable domain (outside the CDR3, taken from reference TRBV5-1 and TRBJ2-1): KAGVTQTPRYLIKTRGQQVTLSCSPISGHRSVSWYQQTPGQGLQFLFEYFSETQRNKGNFPGRFSGRQFSNSRSEMNVSTLELGDSALYLCASAYDRVDYNEQFFGPGTRLTVL.

The chain's CDR3 is CASTQRNTIYF. The CDR3, as DNA: TGTGCCAGCACTCAACGAAACACCATATATTTT. This rearrangement joins TRBV6-6 to TRBJ1-3, with no clear D. V was pared by 7 bases and J by 5 bases, with 6 bases between. CDR1 and CDR2 (germline): MNHNY, SVGAGI (reference sequence). The CDR3 extends over 11 amino acids.

The V gene is TRBV11-3, the J gene TRBJ2-1, with 12 bases identical to TRBD2. In germline, CDR1 is SGHNT, CDR2 YENEEA. This CDR3 spans 15 amino acids. V lost 4 bases to trimming and J lost 8 bases; unmatched junction nucleotides: 6. For the CDR3, the DNA is TGTGCCAGCAGCTCCCTAGCGGGAGGGCCGCATGAGCAGTTCTTC. Translation gives CASSSLAGGPHEQFF.

The genes are TRBV25-1 and TRBJ2-7; 9 bases are a match to TRBD1. Trimming removed 3 bases from V and 6 bases from J; junction bases left unmatched: 12. The CDR3 loop spans 16 amino acids. Germline V CDR1 and CDR2: MGHDK, SYGVNS. The CDR3: CASSERPGQGALEQYF. The CDR3 nucleotides are TGTGCCAGCAGTGAGCGACCGGGACAGGGTGCCCTCGAGCAGTACTTC.

This clone occurred a few times. The V gene is TRBV7-9, the J gene TRBJ2-2; 10 positions agree with TRBD1. The V gene end was trimmed by 5 bases and the J gene end by 0 bases; junction bases not matched to a gene: 12. The germline V gene has CDR1 SEHNR and CDR2 FQNEAQ (reference sequence). CDR3 length: 19 amino acids. The CDR3 DNA follows: TGTGCCAGCAGCAAACGTTCGACAGGGGGCGTTGCGAACACCGGGGAGCTGTTTTTT. Its protein is CASSKRSTGGVANTGELFF.

The J gene is TRBJ2-3, the V gene TRBV11-2; TRBD1 matches 8 bases. CDR3 length: 15 residues. CDR1 and CDR2 from the germline V gene are SGHAT and FQNNGV. V shed 5 bases, J shed 6 bases, and the junction held 10 bases outside the gene matches. The CDR3 sequence is CASSGTTGVGDTQYF. The CDR3 DNA sequence: TGTGCCAGCAGCGGCACGACAGGGGTAGGCGATACGCAGTATTTT.

The chain combines TRBV7-2 with TRBJ1-2; D unresolved. V lost 1 base to trimming and J lost 2 bases, with 11 bases between them. The V gene's germline CDR1 is SGHTA and CDR2 FQGNSA. The CDR3 runs 15 residues. The DNA for the CDR3 is TGTGCCAGCAGCTTAGACAGCACGCCGAACTATGGCTACACCTTC. Amino acid sequence: CASSLDSTPNYGYTF.

Turning to this clone: A read error may be the cause here, since a much bigger clone is one base away. This sequence joins TRBV6-6 and TRBJ1-4, with 7 nucleotides matching TRBD1. The CDR3 has 12 residues. Trimming cost V 7 bases and J 8 bases; bases outside gene matches: 4. From germline, CDR1 is MNHNY and CDR2 SVGAGI (reference sequence). In DNA, the CDR3 is TGTGCCAGCACCAGGGGACAGGAAAAACTGTTTTTT. It codes for CASTRGQEKLFF.

Remarks on this clone: This CDR3 is also generated by other DNA sequences in the sample. V gene TRBV5-4 combines with J gene TRBJ2-3; 7 positions agree with TRBD2. The CDR3 has 15 amino acids. Germline trimming cut 0 bases from V and 1 base from J; bases unmatched to any gene: 2. Germline V gives CDR1 SGHNT, CDR2 YYREEE (reference sequence). The CDR3 bases are TGTGCCAGCAGCTTGGGACTAGCTGGCACAGATACGCAGTATTTT. Translated, it gives CASSLGLAGTDTQYF.

The chain recombines TRBV2 with TRBJ2-4, with D maybe TRBD2 (5 bases). V gave up 7 bases and J gave up 0 bases, with 10 bases separating them. The CDR3 length is 14 residues. The V gene's germline CDR1 is SNHLY and CDR2 FYNNEI. CDR3 sequence: CASIGLIAKNIQYF. As DNA, the CDR3 is TGTGCCAGCATCGGACTTATAGCCAAAAACATTCAGTACTTC.

This clone was detected ten times or more. In DNA form, the CDR3 reads TGCAGCGTTGTTGATAATGAAAAACTGTTTTTT. Translation gives CSVVDNEKLFF. The genes are TRBV29-1 and TRBJ1-4; unclear D gene. This CDR3 has 11 residues. Germline CDR1 SQVTM, CDR2 ANQGSEA. Trimming shortened V by 4 bases and J by 4 bases, and 4 bases separated the two germline ends.

V and J are TRBV20-1 and TRBJ2-3; D is unresolved. V lost 1 base, J lost 7 bases, and 6 bases lay in between. This CDR3 comprises 11 residues. CDR1 and CDR2 (germline): DFQATT, SNEGSKA (reference sequence). CDR3 in amino acids: CSARAWNTQYF. CDR3 in DNA: TGCAGTGCTAGAGCCTGGAATACGCAGTATTTT.

This sequence joins TRBV6-1 and TRBJ2-5; possible D gene TRBD2, 5 bases. The CDR3 extends over 15 amino acids. Germline V gene data show CDR1 as MNHNS and CDR2 as SASEGT. Trimming cost V 3 bases and J 7 bases, with 18 bases left between them. CDR3 sequence reads: CASSDVASYYGTQYF. The CDR3 DNA follows: TGTGCCAGCAGTGATGTAGCGAGTTATTATGGGACCCAGTACTTC.